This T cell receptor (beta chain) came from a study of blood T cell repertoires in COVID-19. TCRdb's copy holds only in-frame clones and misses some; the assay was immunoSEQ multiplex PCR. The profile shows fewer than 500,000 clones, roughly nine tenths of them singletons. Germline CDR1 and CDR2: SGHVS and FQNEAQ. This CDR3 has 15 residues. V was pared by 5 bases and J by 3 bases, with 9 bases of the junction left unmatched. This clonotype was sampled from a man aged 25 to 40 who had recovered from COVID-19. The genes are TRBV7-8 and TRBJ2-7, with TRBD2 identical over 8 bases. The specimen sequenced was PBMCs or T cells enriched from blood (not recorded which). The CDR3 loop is CASSGLTSGDYEQYF. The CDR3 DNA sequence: TGTGCCAGCAGCGGCCTCACTAGCGGAGACTACGAGCAGTACTTC.